Sequencing of this T cell receptor (beta chain) was carried out in a study of control samples from healthy donors and cancer patients. Here immunoSEQ multiplex PCR was the method, and the copy in TCRdb shows in-frame clones only, minus some. The sample has 100,000 to 150,000 clones, around 86% seen once. This CDR3 is built from 16 residues. The V and J ends lost 7 bases and 3 bases, in that order; junction bases with no gene match: 12. The germline gives CDR1 SGHKS, CDR2 YYEKEE (reference sequence). The sequenced sample consisted of blood. V is TRBV5-5 and J is TRBJ2-3, with TRBD2 matching 9 bases. This receptor was taken from a man in his forties in good health. This chain's CDR3 is CASCQALAGVTDTQYF. In DNA form, the CDR3 reads TGTGCCAGCTGTCAGGCCTTAGCGGGGGTTACAGATACGCAGTATTTT.